This TCR beta chain was recorded in a study of blood T cell repertoires in COVID-19. About the research overall: Spain, Italy and the United States supplied samples that represented acute and convalescent COVID-19.

In the original processing: Reference gene primers were amplified, and this amplification served to estimate nucleated cell counts. The method was immunoSEQ multiplex PCR; TCRdb's version includes in-frame clones alone and lacks a portion of them. V, J and clone size are taken as reported in that table, and D and trimming were inferred from the DNA itself. Of approximately 85,000 clones listed, around 91% are singletons. Per the germline V gene, CDR1 is KGHSH and CDR2 is LQKENI. The CDR3 contains 16 residues. V lost 2 bases, J lost 10 bases, and 21 bases lay in between. The sequenced sample consisted of peripheral blood. This TCR derives from a woman aged 50 to 65 in a cohort sampled during active COVID-19. The chain carries TRBV18 and TRBJ2-1; D possibly corresponds to TRBD2 (5 bases). The CDR3 loop reads CASSPSRTSDGWEQFF. CDR3 sequence (DNA): TGTGCCAGCTCACCATCGCGGACTTCCGACGGGTGGGAGCAGTTCTTC.